Presented here are 17 T cell receptor beta chains from one specimen sequenced in a study of cytomegalovirus exposure and HLA in healthy donors. The PCR used 60 Vbeta and 13 Jbeta primers. Measured with immunoSEQ multiplex PCR; TCRdb has only the in-frame clones, and not every one. The sample includes tens of thousands of clones, 80% of them seen just once. The sequencing input was PBMCs. These receptors were collected from a male donor in good health and CMV-seronegative.

V usage is TRBV28 and J usage is TRBJ2-7; possibly TRBD1 for D (5 bases). V lost 11 bases, J lost 7 bases, and 15 bases lay in between. CDR3 size: 11 residues. The germline V gene encodes CDR1 MDHEN and CDR2 SYDVKM. The CDR3 coding sequence is TGTGCCTGTAGCAGGGTAGGAGAGCAGTACTTC. Residues: CACSRVGEQYF.

The CDR3 loop reads CASSLGQPTEAFF. The CDR3 DNA sequence: TGTGCCAGCAGTTTGGGGCAGCCTACTGAAGCTTTCTTT. V and J are TRBV28 and TRBJ1-1, with a weak D call TRBD1 (5 bases). This CDR3 comprises 13 residues. The germline CDR1 and CDR2 sequences are MDHEN and SYDVKM. V lost 3 bases to trimming and J lost 5 bases, with 10 bases between them. The whole variable domain, remainder taken from reference TRBV28 and TRBJ1-1, is DVKVTQSSRYLVKRTGEKVFLECVQDMDHENMFWYRQDPGLGLRLIYFSYDVKMKEKGDIPEGYSVSREKKERFSLILESASTNQTSMYLCASSLGQPTEAFFGQGTRLTVV.

This chain links TRBV6-5 with TRBJ1-3, with D possibly matching TRBD1 (5 bases). Germline loops: CDR1 MNHEY, CDR2 SVGAGI. The CDR3 contains 14 residues. Trimming removed 5 bases at V and 4 bases at J, with 12 bases between. The CDR3 coding sequence is TGTGCCAGCAGTAGGGGCGCGAGGGGAAACACCATATATTTT. Protein: CASSRGARGNTIYF.

This clone was detected once. This chain joins TRBV9 and TRBJ2-7, with TRBD1 matching 9 bases. The trim removed 0 bases at V and 5 bases at J, leaving 6 bases unmatched. This CDR3 region has 15 residues. Germline V gene data show CDR1 as SGDLS and CDR2 as YYNGEE. The CDR3 region has the DNA TGTGCCAGCAGCGTAGAGGGACAGGGTACCCACGAGCAGTACTTC. Translated: CASSVEGQGTHEQYF.

This clone was counted between two and nine times. The rearrangement uses TRBV20-1 and TRBJ1-2; possible D gene TRBD1, 6 bases. CDR1 and CDR2 (germline): DFQATT, SNEGSKA (reference sequence). The length of the CDR3 is 11 residues. V lost 6 bases and J lost 6, with 11 bases in between. This CDR3 is CSAPRGNGYTF. CDR3 coding DNA: TGCAGTGCCCCCAGGGGAAATGGCTACACCTTC.

This rearrangement joins TRBV13 to TRBJ2-7; a weak D match, TRBD2 (6 bases). Trimming shortened V by 5 bases and J by 3 bases, and 8 bases separated the two germline ends. Germline V gives CDR1 PRHDT, CDR2 FYEKMQ (reference sequence). This CDR3 spans 12 amino acids. The CDR3 DNA reads as TGTGCCAGCAGCACCGGGGGCTACGAGCAGTACTTC. Translated, it gives CASSTGGYEQYF.

This clone was seen more than once but under ten times. This chain joins TRBV6-4 and TRBJ2-3; tentatively, D is TRBD2 (7 bases). V gave up 3 bases and J gave up 5 bases, with 15 bases separating them. The germline V gene encodes CDR1 MRHNA and CDR2 SNTAGT. The CDR3 length is 15 residues. The CDR3 protein is CASSEGGGGGDTQYF. The CDR3 DNA sequence: TGTGCCAGCAGTGAGGGGGGCGGGGGCGGAGATACGCAGTATTTT.

The genes are TRBV4-2 and TRBJ2-7; unclear D gene. Trimming took 0 bases from V and 2 from J, leaving 5 bases between them. CDR1 is LGHNA and CDR2 is YNFKEQ in the germline V gene. This CDR3 has 13 amino acids. The CDR3 protein is CASSQDRTYEQYF. CDR3 nucleotides: TGTGCCAGCAGCCAAGACAGAACCTACGAGCAGTACTTC.

The CDR3 loop is CASSSSREQPQHF. The CDR3 bases are TGTGCCAGCAGTTCCTCCAGGGAACAGCCCCAGCATTTT. This sequence joins TRBV28 and TRBJ1-5, with D perhaps TRBD1 (5 bases). This CDR3 region has 13 residues. Trimming removed 4 bases from V and 7 bases from J, with 11 bases in between. Germline CDR1 is MDHEN and CDR2 is SYDVKM. Drawing the rest from reference TRBV28 and TRBJ1-5, the complete variable domain is DVKVTQSSRYLVKRTGEKVFLECVQDMDHENMFWYRQDPGLGLRLIYFSYDVKMKEKGDIPEGYSVSREKKERFSLILESASTNQTSMYLCASSSSREQPQHFGDGTRLSIL.

This clone was found once. The rearrangement joins TRBV27 to TRBJ2-3, with TRBD2 matching 7 bases. Trimming cost V 3 bases and J 4 bases; bases outside gene matches: 7. The CDR3 runs to 15 residues. Germline CDR1 reads MNHEY; CDR2 reads SMNVEV (reference sequence). DNA of the CDR3: TGTGCCAGCAGTTTCCGTCAGGGAGGGTCAGATACGCAGTATTTT. Its translation: CASSFRQGGSDTQYF.

The chain links TRBV5-4 to TRBJ2-7, with TRBD2 matching over 10 bases. V lost 2 bases and J lost 4; bases outside the gene matches: 15. The CDR3 spans 18 residues. CDR1 and CDR2 (germline): SGHNT, YYREEE (reference sequence). CDR3 loop: CASSFGRWASGRRYEQYF. In DNA form, the CDR3 reads TGTGCCAGCAGCTTTGGTCGGTGGGCTAGCGGGAGACGGTACGAGCAGTACTTC. Supplemented by reference TRBV5-4 and TRBJ2-7, the full variable domain reads ETGVTQSPTHLIKTRGQQVTLRCSSQSGHNTVSWYQQALGQGPQFIFQYYREEENGRGNFPPRFSGLQFPNYSSELNVNALELDDSALYLCASSFGRWASGRRYEQYFGPGTRLTVT.

The chain joins TRBV30 to TRBJ1-5; 8 positions agree with TRBD1. J lost 7 bases, V lost 0 bases, and 5 bases had no gene match. This CDR3 is built from 14 residues. The germline gives CDR1 GTSNPN, CDR2 SVGIG (reference sequence). CDR3 nucleotides: TGTGCCTGGAGTGTAGGGCAGGGGGCCCAGCCCCAGCATTTT. It specifies CAWSVGQGAQPQHF.

This sequence joins TRBV5-1 and TRBJ1-1; D possibly corresponds to TRBD1 (5 bases). This CDR3 is built from 14 residues. Germline V lookup: CDR1 SGHRS, CDR2 YFSETQ. V lost 6 bases to trimming and J lost 4 bases, with 16 bases between them. CDR3 bases: TGCGCCAGCAACACAGGCTCCGGGGGCACTGAAGCTTTCTTT. It specifies CASNTGSGGTEAFF.

J is TRBJ2-1 and V is TRBV30, with TRBD1 as a possible D gene (6 bases). This CDR3 contains 16 residues. The V end lost 2 bases, the J end lost 0 bases, and 14 bases lay between the germline ends. From germline, CDR1 is GTSNPN and CDR2 SVGIG (reference sequence). This CDR3 reads CAWSSGGRSSYNEQFF. CDR3 coding DNA: TGTGCCTGGAGTTCTGGGGGCAGGTCCTCCTACAATGAGCAGTTCTTC.

This clone was picked up a small number of times. The chain employs TRBV9 and TRBJ2-1, with 10 positions matching TRBD1. V shed 7 bases, J shed 4 bases, and the junction held 11 bases outside the gene matches. Germline V CDR1 and CDR2: SGDLS, YYNGEE. The CDR3 spans 16 residues. The CDR3 nucleotides are TGTGCCAGCGGCGGGTTCCGGGACAGGGGTTACAATGAGCAGTTCTTC. Translating gives CASGGFRDRGYNEQFF.

The chain couples TRBV28 to TRBJ2-5; a possible D gene is TRBD1 (5 bases). TRBJ2-7 explains the end of the DNA better; the J call may be wrong. Per the germline V gene, CDR1 is MDHEN and CDR2 is SYDVKM. The CDR3 extends over 15 amino acids. The CDR3 DNA reads TGTGCCAGCACCCAAGTAGGGGTCGGCAGCTACGAGCAGTACTTC. Its translation: CASTQVGVGSYEQYF.

This rearrangement joins TRBV4-1 to TRBJ1-5; D is ambiguous. The germline V gene has CDR1 MGHRA and CDR2 YSYEKL. V gave up 4 bases and J gave up 2 bases, with 12 bases separating them. The CDR3 extends over 15 amino acids. CDR3 in DNA: TGCGCCAGCAGCCGAAACCGGGATGGCAATCAGCCCCAGCATTTT. Translated, it gives CASSRNRDGNQPQHF.